Listed here are 26 T cell receptor beta chains from one sample, sequenced in a study of control samples from healthy donors and cancer patients. The method was immunoSEQ multiplex PCR; TCRdb's version includes in-frame clones alone and lacks a portion of them. Of tens of thousands of clones listed, approximately 91% are singletons. Input material: blood. These receptors were taken from a man aged 50 to 60 in good health.

This clone was picked up one time. This chain uses TRBV28 with TRBJ2-7; weak D call: TRBD2 (6 bases). This CDR3 region has 12 residues. With 8 bases removed from V and 0 bases from J, the gap between germline ends came to 8 bases. Germline CDR1 reads MDHEN; CDR2 reads SYDVKM. CDR3 sequence (DNA): TGTGCCAGCGCGGGACTCTCCTACGAGCAGTACTTC. Protein sequence: CASAGLSYEQYF.

The rearrangement links TRBV4-1 to TRBJ2-6; perhaps TRBD1 as D (6 bases). Germline CDR1 reads MGHRA; CDR2 reads YSYEKL. The ends were cut back, 1 base at V and 3 bases at J, with 10 bases in the middle. The CDR3 has 16 residues. CDR3 coding DNA: TGCGCCAGCAGCCAAGCCTACAGGGATGGGGCCAACGTCCTGACTTTC. Its translation: CASSQAYRDGANVLTF.

The chain is built from TRBV9 and TRBJ2-7, with D tentatively TRBD2 (6 bases). This CDR3 is 16 amino acids long. Germline CDR1 SGDLS, CDR2 YYNGEE. V lost 0 bases and J lost 2, with 15 bases in between. The CDR3: CASSVGGDSYTYEQYF. For the CDR3, the DNA is TGTGCCAGCAGCGTAGGGGGGGATAGCTACACCTACGAGCAGTACTTC.

The chain has TRBV5-1 and TRBJ2-7; no firm D call. Germline assignment: CDR1 SGHRS and CDR2 YFSETQ. Trimming shortened V by 0 bases and J by 3 bases, and 13 bases separated the two germline ends. The length of the CDR3 is 15 residues. This CDR3 is CASSLEGRALYEQYF. DNA for the CDR3: TGCGCCAGCAGCTTGGAGGGAAGGGCCCTCTACGAGCAGTACTTC. Complete variable domain (other parts from reference TRBV5-1 and TRBJ2-7): KAGVTQTPRYLIKTRGQQVTLSCSPISGHRSVSWYQQTPGQGLQFLFEYFSETQRNKGNFPGRFSGRQFSNSRSEMNVSTLELGDSALYLCASSLEGRALYEQYFGPGTRLTVT.

The chain links TRBV6-2 or TRBV6-3 to TRBJ2-1, with 9 bases identical to TRBD2. Germline CDR1 reads MNHEY; CDR2 reads SVGEGT. CDR3 length: 18 amino acids. V shed 0 bases and J 6 bases; nucleotides not matched to a gene: 12. The CDR3 region has the DNA TGTGCCAGCAGTTACTCACCTCCGGCTAGCGGGATTTTCAATGAGCAGTTCTTC. It is translated as CASSYSPPASGIFNEQFF.

The genes are TRBV28 and TRBJ2-1, with a possible D match to TRBD2 (6 bases). The CDR3 loop spans 15 amino acids. The germline V and J ends were trimmed by 2 bases and 1 base, with 9 bases remaining between them. Germline V lookup: CDR1 MDHEN, CDR2 SYDVKM. The DNA of the CDR3 is TGTGCCAGCAGTTTAATGGGGGGTTCCTACAATGAGCAGTTCTTC. Protein product: CASSLMGGSYNEQFF.

This clone was counted a single time. In DNA, the CDR3 is TGTGCCAGCAGCCAAAGGACAGGGGACAATTCACCCCTCCACTTT. It translates to CASSQRTGDNSPLHF. This rearrangement joins TRBV14 to TRBJ1-6; the match to TRBD1 covers 9 bases. With 2 bases clipped from V and 7 bases from J, the junction kept 3 bases outside the gene matches. Germline V gene lookup returns CDR1 SGHDN and CDR2 FVKESK. This CDR3 contains 15 residues.

The chain joins TRBV24-1 to TRBJ1-5, with D perhaps TRBD1 (5 bases). The CDR3 has 13 residues. The germline CDR1 and CDR2 sequences are KGHDR and SFDVKD. Trimming pared 12 bases from V and 1 base from J, leaving 12 bases between. The CDR3 DNA reads as TGTGCCGCCTCCCGGGACAGCAATCAGCCCCAGCATTTT. This sequence encodes CAASRDSNQPQHF.

The CDR3 loop is CASSFAGDLYEQYF. CDR3 sequence (DNA): TGTGCCAGCAGTTTTGCGGGAGACCTATACGAGCAGTACTTC. V usage is TRBV28 and J usage is TRBJ2-7, with 7 bases lining up with TRBD2. The CDR3 is 14 residues long. V lost 3 bases, J lost 4 bases, and 6 bases stayed unmatched. CDR1 MDHEN and CDR2 SYDVKM come from the germline V gene.

This chain connects TRBV11-2 to TRBJ2-2, with a weak D call TRBD2 (7 bases). Deletions cut 5 bases from V and 4 bases from J, with 17 bases between. Per germline, CDR1 SGHAT and CDR2 FQNNGV. The CDR3 length is 16 residues. The CDR3 nucleotides are TGTGCCAGCAGCCTCGGGACAAGGACTAGCACCGGGGAGCTGTTTTTT. It yields the protein CASSLGTRTSTGELFF.

This clone has just one count. The V gene is TRBV19, the J gene TRBJ1-5; possibly TRBD1 for D (6 bases). V gave up 4 bases and J gave up 3 bases, with 10 bases separating them. The CDR3 is made up of 14 amino acids. From germline, CDR1 is LNHDA and CDR2 SQIVND (reference sequence). In nucleotides, the CDR3 is TGTGCCAGTAGTAAGACAGGAGACAATCAGCCCCAGCATTTT. It translates to CASSKTGDNQPQHF.

The V call is TRBV27, the J call TRBJ1-4; D not certain. V lost 3 bases to trimming and J lost 0 bases, with 8 bases between them. There are 15 residues in the CDR3. Germline assignment: CDR1 MNHEY and CDR2 SMNVEV (reference sequence). CDR3 sequence: CASSFIQATNEKLFF. The CDR3 DNA sequence: TGTGCCAGCAGTTTTATCCAGGCAACTAATGAAAAACTGTTTTTT.

The V and J genes are TRBV19 and TRBJ1-4; 8 bases fit TRBD1. The junction had 6 bases not matched to a gene; V was cut back by 2 bases and J by 7 bases. This CDR3 region has 15 residues. CDR1 LNHDA and CDR2 SQIVND come from the germline V gene (reference sequence). CDR3 nucleotides: TGTGCCAGTAGTATAAGACAGGGGTATTTTGAAAAACTGTTTTTT. Its protein product is CASSIRQGYFEKLFF.

This clone was recorded once. V usage is TRBV11-2 and J usage is TRBJ1-2; 7 bases agree with TRBD1. The CDR3 runs to 15 residues. J lost 1 base, V lost 5 bases, and 7 bases had no gene match. The germline V gene has CDR1 SGHAT and CDR2 FQNNGV. As DNA, the CDR3 is TGTGCCAGCAGCGACCCGGGACAGATTAACTATGGCTACACCTTC. Amino acid sequence: CASSDPGQINYGYTF.

In its sample, this clone was seen once. The chain joins TRBV5-6 to TRBJ2-7, with D unresolved. The CDR3 has 15 amino acids. In germline, CDR1 is SGHDT, CDR2 YYEEEE. The V end lost 5 bases, the J end lost 4 bases, and 19 bases lay between the germline ends. The CDR3 here is CASSSYSEVGYEQYF. CDR3 nucleotide sequence: TGTGCCAGCAGTTCCTATAGTGAGGTGGGGTACGAGCAGTACTTC.

To note about this clone: At one of its ends the junction is not consistent with the germline gene, which may arise from a read error. V is TRBV6-2 or TRBV6-3 and J is TRBJ2-3; 14 bases agree with TRBD2. CDR1 and CDR2 from the germline V gene are MNHEY and SVGEGT. This CDR3 comprises 18 residues. This CDR3 reads CASNYGLAGGRGTDTQYF. CDR3 DNA sequence: TGTGCCAGCAATTACGGACTAGCGGGAGGCAGGGGCACAGATACGCAGTATTTT.

Comments on this clone: Other DNA sequences in the sample encode the same CDR3. This rearrangement joins TRBV18 to TRBJ2-5, with unresolved D. The CDR3 is 13 residues long. Germline values: CDR1 KGHSH, CDR2 LQKENI. V lost 0 bases and J lost 1, with 3 bases in between. CDR3 protein: CASSPPLQETQYF. The CDR3 nucleotides read TGTGCCAGCTCACCACCTCTCCAAGAGACCCAGTACTTC.

This clone was seen a single time. The V gene is TRBV28, the J gene TRBJ2-1; 8 nucleotides agree with TRBD1. V lost 2 bases to trimming and J lost 3 bases; unmatched junction nucleotides: 6. This CDR3 contains 16 residues. Germline V gene data show CDR1 as MDHEN and CDR2 as SYDVKM. The CDR3 bases are TGTGCCAGCAGTTTACCGGACAGGGTAAGCTACAATGAGCAGTTCTTC. This codes for CASSLPDRVSYNEQFF.

This clone was observed a handful of times. The chain couples TRBV18 to TRBJ2-5; D may be TRBD2 (6 bases). V lost 2 bases, J lost 1 base, and 14 bases lay in between. Germline CDR1 KGHSH, CDR2 LQKENI. The CDR3 loop spans 16 amino acids. The CDR3 DNA reads TGTGCCAGCTCACCAACCCAGGTAGCGGTCCAAGAGACCCAGTACTTC. Its translation: CASSPTQVAVQETQYF.

This chain links TRBV27 with TRBJ2-7; 8 nucleotides line up with TRBD2. V lost 4 bases, J lost 4 bases, and 9 bases stayed unmatched. CDR1 is MNHEY, CDR2 SMNVEV, per germline (reference sequence). The CDR3 is 15 residues long. The CDR3 is CASSSSPGGLYEQYF. The CDR3 nucleotides are TGTGCCAGCAGTTCCTCACCGGGGGGGCTATACGAGCAGTACTTC.

This chain uses TRBV27 with TRBJ1-1; no firm D call. V was pared by 2 bases and J by 3 bases, with 13 bases between. Germline V CDR1 and CDR2: MNHEY, SMNVEV (reference sequence). The CDR3 covers 15 residues. The CDR3 DNA sequence: TGTGCCAGCAGTTTACGTGACGGTTTGGACACTGAAGCTTTCTTT. It encodes CASSLRDGLDTEAFF.

The genes are TRBV6-6 and TRBJ2-7, with TRBD1 matching over 8 bases. Trimming took 5 bases from V and 4 from J; bases not matched to a gene: 7. Germline CDR1 MNHNY, CDR2 SVGAGI (reference sequence). The CDR3 sequence is 14 residues long. This CDR3 reads CASSRRGQAYEQYF. The CDR3 nucleotides are TGTGCCAGCAGTCGCCGGGGACAGGCTTACGAGCAGTACTTC.

This rearrangement joins TRBV10-3 to TRBJ2-1; 8 nucleotides line up with TRBD2. CDR1 is ENHRY, CDR2 SYGVKD, per germline. V gave up 2 bases and J gave up 6 bases; unmatched junction bases: 0. The CDR3 is made up of 13 amino acids. The CDR3 DNA reads as TGTGCCATCAGTGAGAGCGGGAGCAATGAGCAGTTCTTC. Translated: CAISESGSNEQFF.

This chain links TRBV5-1 with TRBJ2-1; no clear D gene. V was pared by 5 bases and J by 4 bases, with 4 bases between. The CDR3 spans 11 residues. Germline CDR1 is SGHRS and CDR2 is YFSETQ. CDR3 nucleotides: TGCGCCAGCAGTCAATACAATGAGCAGTTCTTC. It translates to CASSQYNEQFF.

The chain joins TRBV6-5 to TRBJ2-7; no definite D call. This CDR3 spans 13 amino acids. Trimming removed 6 bases at V and 3 bases at J, with 12 bases between. Germline-derived CDR1 and CDR2 are MNHEY and SVGAGI. CDR3 sequence: CASSRTLLYEQYF. The CDR3 region has the DNA TGTGCCAGCAGCCGTACACTTCTCTACGAGCAGTACTTC.

The rearrangement uses TRBV2 and TRBJ1-3; maybe TRBD1 (6 bases). This CDR3 has 15 amino acids. V lost 7 bases, J lost 4 bases, and 17 bases lay in between. Germline V gives CDR1 SNHLY, CDR2 FYNNEI. DNA for the CDR3: TGTGCCAGCAATGCAGGGGCCCCCGAAGGAAACACCATATATTTT. This sequence encodes CASNAGAPEGNTIYF.